The TCR beta chain under discussion was sequenced for a study of early stage breast cancer tumors. The germline V gene has CDR1 SGHNT and CDR2 YYREEE (reference sequence). V gave up 0 bases and J gave up 8 bases, with 15 bases separating them. CDR3 length: 15 amino acids. The data were produced by immunoSEQ multiplex PCR, yet TCRdb's version contains in-frame clones alone and is incomplete. In the table there are approximately 54,000 clones, roughly 73% of which are singletons. The sample comprised blood. This clonotype originated in a person aged 40-50 years with breast cancer. This chain links TRBV5-4 with TRBJ1-5, with D perhaps TRBD1 (6 bases). The CDR3 spells CASSLDGGRGKPQHF. The DNA of the CDR3 is TGTGCCAGCAGCTTGGATGGGGGGCGAGGAAAGCCCCAGCATTTT.